These 13 T cell receptor beta chains were all obtained from the same sample, sequenced in a study of Graves' ophthalmopathy and Graves' hyperthyroidism. The authors amplified TCR beta CDR3 regions, and they did so from RNA transcripts for repertoire sequencing. An initial RT-PCR round employing HTBI primers preceded a second-round multiplex PCR. Using its own MiXCR run on the multiplex PCR reads, TCRdb lists one record per CDR3 protein. The sample records more than 300,000 distinct CDR3 sequences, approximately 15% being singletons. Input material: peripheral blood. These receptors were obtained from a woman between 18 and 29 years old with stable Graves' hyperthyroidism.

The sample holds many counts of this clonotype. The chain employs TRBV24-1 and TRBJ2-7; D is uncertain. This CDR3 region has 13 residues. Trimming removed 7 bases from V and 0 bases from J, with 9 bases in between. Germline CDR1 and CDR2: KGHDR and SFDVKD. The CDR3 DNA follows: TGTGCCACCAGCGGCAGCCCCTCCTACGAGCAGTACTTC. Its protein product is CATSGSPSYEQYF.

This clonotype occurred many times. This chain's CDR3 is CASSVDGGNTEAFF. CDR3 bases: TGTGCCAGCAGCGTAGATGGGGGGAACACTGAAGCTTTCTTT. This sequence joins TRBV9 and TRBJ1-1; a possible D gene is TRBD1 (5 bases). CDR1 and CDR2 (germline): SGDLS, YYNGEE. The CDR3 runs to 14 residues. The V end was cut by 0 bases, the J end by 1 base, with 7 bases between.

This clonotype was seen ten or more times. The chain recombines TRBV6-4 with TRBJ1-1; perhaps TRBD1 as D (5 bases). V was shortened by 6 bases and J by 0 bases, with 14 bases between the two germline ends. CDR3 size: 15 residues. Germline V gene sequence: CDR1 MRHNA, CDR2 SNTAGT. The CDR3 DNA sequence: TGTGCCAGCAGAGGACGACAGACCATGAACACTGAAGCTTTCTTT. It is translated as CASRGRQTMNTEAFF.

This clonotype has only one observation. The final CDR3 position lacks the conserved phenylalanine or tryptophan, pointing to a likely read error. This chain connects TRBV6-5 to TRBJ2-5; perhaps TRBD2 as D (7 bases). The CDR3 length is 15 residues. The germline gives CDR1 MNHEY, CDR2 SVGAGI. Here the CDR3 DNA reads TGTGCCAGCAGTTACTCCGCCGGGGGGCGAGAGTCCCAGTACTGC. Protein sequence: CASSYSAGGRESQYC.

This chain joins TRBV12-3 or TRBV12-4 and TRBJ1-2, with D unclear. The CDR3 runs 15 residues. The V end was cut by 6 bases, the J end by 9 bases, with 23 bases between. This CDR3 reads CASSPSSVASSRYTF. For the CDR3, the DNA is TGTGCCAGCAGCCCCTCTTCAGTAGCTTCGAGTCGCTACACCTTC.

This clonotype came up many times. The V and J genes are TRBV6-2 or TRBV6-3 and TRBJ1-5; the match to TRBD1 covers 10 bases. V lost 5 bases to trimming and J lost 2 bases; unmatched junction nucleotides: 12. Germline CDR1 is MNHEY and CDR2 is SVGEGT. CDR3 length: 18 amino acids. Written as DNA, the CDR3 is TGTGCCAGCAGTCTGGGACAGGGGTTGCCCGGGGGCAATCAGCCCCAGCATTTT. Translating it yields CASSLGQGLPGGNQPQHF.

The table lists this clonotype with many counts. This rearrangement joins TRBV7-8 to TRBJ2-7; weak D call: TRBD1 (5 bases). The V gene lost 4 bases and the J gene lost 3 bases, with 16 bases spanning the gap. CDR1 is SGHVS, CDR2 FQNEAQ, per germline. This CDR3 contains 15 residues. CDR3 DNA sequence: TGTGCCAGCAGCTCGTTGGACACTGGGTACTACGAGCAGTACTTC. It specifies CASSSLDTGYYEQYF.

This clonotype showed up many times. A much more abundant neighbour one base away suggests this may be a read error. This chain links TRBV6-1 with TRBJ1-5; D remains unclear. Germline V gene lookup returns CDR1 MNHNS and CDR2 SASEGT. The CDR3 extends over 12 amino acids. The DNA for the CDR3 is TGTGCCAACAGTGGTAGCAATCAGCCCCAGCATTTT. Its translation: CANSGSNQPQHF.

The table lists this clonotype with many counts. The V call is TRBV24-1, the J call TRBJ2-5, with D possibly being TRBD2 (6 bases). Trimming removed 6 bases from V and 5 bases from J, with 18 bases in between. CDR3 length equals 15 residues. Germline CDR1 KGHDR, CDR2 SFDVKD. In DNA form, the CDR3 reads TGTGCCACCAGTAGTTTCGGGCGGGGCGAGGAGACCCAGTACTTC. It codes for CATSSFGRGEETQYF.

This clonotype was recorded at least ten times. The chain is built from TRBV28 and TRBJ2-7; TRBD2 is a possible D gene (6 bases). V was clipped by 5 bases and J by 4 bases, with 21 bases between them. The germline V gene encodes CDR1 MDHEN and CDR2 SYDVKM. CDR3 length equals 16 residues. The DNA for the CDR3 is TGTGCCAGCAGTACAAGCAGGACTATGCGCTGGTACGAGCAGTACTTC. Encoded protein: CASSTSRTMRWYEQYF. Full variable domain (remainder filled in from reference TRBV28 and TRBJ2-7): DVKVTQSSRYLVKRTGEKVFLECVQDMDHENMFWYRQDPGLGLRLIYFSYDVKMKEKGDIPEGYSVSREKKERFSLILESASTNQTSMYLCASSTSRTMRWYEQYFGPGTRLTVT.

This clonotype has ten or more counts. The DNA for the CDR3 is TGTGCCAGCTCCCATCCTAATCAGCCCCAGCATTTT. This gives the protein CASSHPNQPQHF. The chain has TRBV6-1 and TRBJ1-5; D is undetermined. Germline assignment: CDR1 MNHNS and CDR2 SASEGT. This CDR3 is 12 amino acids long. V was cut by 8 bases and J by 4 bases, with 9 bases left in between.

This clonotype appeared many times. The chain has TRBV10-3 and TRBJ2-7; maybe TRBD1 (6 bases). The CDR3 runs to 15 residues. From germline, CDR1 is ENHRY and CDR2 SYGVKD. Trimming removed 5 bases at V and 3 bases at J, with 17 bases between. The CDR3 DNA sequence: TGTGCCATCAGTTTTAGACAGGAAAGGGGCTACGAGCAGTACTTC. It translates to CAISFRQERGYEQYF.

This clonotype appeared many times. The rearrangement links TRBV20-1 to TRBJ1-1; D unclear. The CDR3 contains 17 residues. V was clipped by 0 bases and J by 0 bases, with 17 bases between them. Germline V gene data show CDR1 as DFQATT and CDR2 as SNEGSKA (reference sequence). As DNA, the CDR3 is TGCAGTGCTAGAGATTTATCCCAGTATTTTATGAACACTGAAGCTTTCTTT. Protein product: CSARDLSQYFMNTEAFF.